A single sample gave rise to the 10 T cell receptor beta chains below, sequenced in a study of T cells in Graves' hyperthyroidism and ophthalmopathy. Amplification yielded TCR beta CDR3 regions, with RNA transcripts as the source. TCR CDR3 underwent first-round RT-PCR with the HTBI primer set. One entry per CDR3 protein, called by TCRdb with MiXCR from the multiplex PCR reads. The top ten clones hold over 15% of a sample with around 700,000 distinct CDR3 sequences, about 19% of them seen once. The sample consisted of blood. The receptors derive from a woman in her fifties or sixties with Graves' hyperthyroidism that later progressed to Graves' ophthalmopathy.

The sample holds a few counts of this clonotype. This chain links TRBV2 with TRBJ2-1, with a tentative D call TRBD2 (7 bases). V dropped 6 bases and J dropped 4 bases, with 25 bases sitting between them. This CDR3 region has 18 residues. Per germline, CDR1 SNHLY and CDR2 FYNNEI. DNA for the CDR3: TGTGCCAGCAGCACCCCGGGGCAAGGGGGGGGATATTACAATGAGCAGTTCTTC. This gives the protein CASSTPGQGGGYYNEQFF.

This rearrangement joins TRBV20-1 to TRBJ2-3, with TRBD1 identical over 7 bases. Germline V gives CDR1 DFQATT, CDR2 SNEGSKA (reference sequence). The length of the CDR3 is 13 residues. V shed 1 base, J shed 6 bases, and the junction held 4 bases outside the gene matches. CDR3 in amino acids: CSARGGRGDTQYF. CDR3 nucleotides: TGCAGTGCTAGAGGGGGCAGGGGGGATACGCAGTATTTT.

The CDR3 DNA is TGTGCCAGCAGCTTAGATCACTATAGCAATCAGCCCCAGCATTTT. Amino acid sequence: CASSLDHYSNQPQHF. J is TRBJ1-5 and V is TRBV7-9; no clear D. The CDR3 has 15 amino acids. V was pared by 1 base and J by 0 bases, with 7 bases between. Germline CDR1 SEHNR, CDR2 FQNEAQ (reference sequence).

The chain has TRBV12-3 or TRBV12-4 and TRBJ2-7; D possibly uses TRBD1 or TRBD2 (6 bases each). The CDR3 spans 14 residues. V was clipped by 4 bases and J by 7 bases, with 17 bases between them. DNA of the CDR3: TGTGCCAGCAGTTCGTTGGAGGGGGTGAGGGAGCAGTACTTC. This translates into CASSSLEGVREQYF.

DNA of the CDR3: TGTGCCAGCGGGGGGCGCGACGAGCAGTACTTC. This encodes CASGGRDEQYF. The V call is TRBV28, the J call TRBJ2-7; either TRBD1 or TRBD2 may supply D (6 bases each). Germline values: CDR1 MDHEN, CDR2 SYDVKM. The ends were cut back, 8 bases at V and 5 bases at J, with 10 bases in the middle. The length of the CDR3 is 11 residues.

This clonotype was seen at least ten times. The chain is built from TRBV18 and TRBJ1-5; D might be TRBD1 (6 bases). V was clipped by 1 base and J by 1 base, with 11 bases between them. From germline, CDR1 is KGHSH and CDR2 LQKENI. This CDR3 region has 16 residues. The CDR3 sequence: CASSPRGRGSNQPQHF. The DNA for the CDR3 is TGTGCCAGCTCACCACGAGGCAGGGGAAGCAATCAGCCCCAGCATTTT.

The chain joins TRBV20-1 to TRBJ1-2, with D possibly being TRBD1 (5 bases). From germline, CDR1 is DFQATT and CDR2 SNEGSKA (reference sequence). Trimming removed 4 bases at V and 1 base at J, with 16 bases between. This CDR3 is 15 amino acids long. The CDR3 sequence: CSAKLGVADNYGYTF. As DNA, the CDR3 is TGCAGTGCTAAATTAGGGGTCGCAGATAACTATGGCTACACCTTC.

This chain links TRBV12-3 or TRBV12-4 with TRBJ2-1, with 9 bases aligning to TRBD1. There are 15 residues in the CDR3. The trim removed 6 bases at V and 3 bases at J, leaving 6 bases unmatched. Here the CDR3 DNA reads TGTGCCAGCAGCCCGGGACAGGGATTCTACAATGAGCAGTTCTTC. The encoded protein is CASSPGQGFYNEQFF.

The genes are TRBV3-1 and TRBJ2-3; D not certain. There are 16 residues in the CDR3. V shed 0 bases and J shed 2 bases, with 12 bases lying between them. Germline V gives CDR1 LGHDT, CDR2 YNNKEL (reference sequence). The CDR3 here is CASSQDPPSVTDTQYF. The CDR3 DNA follows: TGTGCCAGCAGCCAAGATCCCCCTAGTGTCACAGATACGCAGTATTTT.

The chain uses TRBV12-3 or TRBV12-4 and TRBJ1-2, with a possible D match to TRBD1 (5 bases). V lost 6 bases to trimming and J lost 2 bases, with 16 bases between them. This CDR3 region has 15 residues. The CDR3, as DNA: TGTGCCAGCAGCCCTGGGGCGACAGCGAACTATGGCTACACCTTC. This encodes CASSPGATANYGYTF.